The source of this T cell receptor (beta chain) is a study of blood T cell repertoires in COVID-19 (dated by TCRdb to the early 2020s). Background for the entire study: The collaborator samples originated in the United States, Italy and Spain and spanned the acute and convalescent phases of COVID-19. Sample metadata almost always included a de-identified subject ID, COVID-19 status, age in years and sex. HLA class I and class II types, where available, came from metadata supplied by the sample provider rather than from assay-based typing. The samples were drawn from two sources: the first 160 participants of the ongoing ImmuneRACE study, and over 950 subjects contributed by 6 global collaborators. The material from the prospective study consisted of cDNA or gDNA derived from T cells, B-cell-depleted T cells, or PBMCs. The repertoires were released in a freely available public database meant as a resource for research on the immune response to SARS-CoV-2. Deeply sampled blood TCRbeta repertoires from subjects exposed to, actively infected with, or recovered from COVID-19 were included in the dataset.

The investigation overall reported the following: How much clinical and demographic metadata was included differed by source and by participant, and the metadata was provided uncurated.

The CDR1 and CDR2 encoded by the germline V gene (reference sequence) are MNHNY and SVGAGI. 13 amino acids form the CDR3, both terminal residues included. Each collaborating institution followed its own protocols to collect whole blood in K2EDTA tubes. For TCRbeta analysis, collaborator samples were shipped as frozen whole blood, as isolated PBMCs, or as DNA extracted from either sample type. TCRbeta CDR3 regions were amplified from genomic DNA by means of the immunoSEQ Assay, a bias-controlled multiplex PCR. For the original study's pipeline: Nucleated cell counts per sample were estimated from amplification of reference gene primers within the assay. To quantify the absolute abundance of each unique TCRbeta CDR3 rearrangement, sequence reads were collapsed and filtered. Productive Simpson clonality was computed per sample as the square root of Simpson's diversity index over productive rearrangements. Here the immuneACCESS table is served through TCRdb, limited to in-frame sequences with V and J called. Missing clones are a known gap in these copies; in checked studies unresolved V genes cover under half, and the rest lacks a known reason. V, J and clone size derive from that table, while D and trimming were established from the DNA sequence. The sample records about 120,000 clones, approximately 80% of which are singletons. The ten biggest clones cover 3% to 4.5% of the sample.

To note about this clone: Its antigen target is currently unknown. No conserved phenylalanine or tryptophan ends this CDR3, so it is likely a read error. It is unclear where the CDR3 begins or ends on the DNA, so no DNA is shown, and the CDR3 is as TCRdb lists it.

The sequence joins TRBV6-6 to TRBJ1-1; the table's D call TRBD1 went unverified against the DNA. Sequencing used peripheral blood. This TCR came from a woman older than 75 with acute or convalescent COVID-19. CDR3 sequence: CASSYDPRGRPNL.